This entry describes one TCR beta chain. Antigen specificity is unknown. The study drew the donors from its approximately 120-subject validation cohort, separate from the roughly 700-subject first cohort. Germline-derived CDR1 and CDR2 are SGDLS and YYNGEE. The ends lost 0 bases at V and 8 bases at J; junction bases unmatched: 8. This CDR3 region has 17 residues. TCRdb keeps only in-frame clones here, not all; method: immunoSEQ multiplex PCR. Among approximately 260,000 clones listed, more than 75% were seen once. The entry originates in a study of cytomegalovirus exposure and HLA in healthy donors. Study-level findings and limits: Cytomegalovirus-associated TCR beta chains were listed, numbering around 150. It was reported that the classifier diagnosed cytomegalovirus status with high specificity and sensitivity in both the original and validation cohorts.

What was sequenced was PBMCs. The chain joins TRBV9 to TRBJ2-3; 14 nucleotides agree with TRBD2. The clonotype comes from a woman in her twenties or thirties in good health and CMV-seropositive. Written as DNA, the CDR3 is TGTGCCAGCAGCGTAGTAGGGGGACTAGCGGGAGTGTTTACGCAGTATTTT. Residues: CASSVVGGLAGVFTQYF.